The 32 T cell receptor beta chains reported below all come from one sample, sequenced in a study of blood T cell repertoires in COVID-19. Here immunoSEQ multiplex PCR was the method, and the copy in TCRdb shows in-frame clones only, minus some. The sample comprises 170,000 or so clones, roughly 83% of which are singletons, and roughly 2.9% rests with the top ten. Sequences were obtained from peripheral blood. The receptor source for this set is a woman aged 55-75 years with acute or convalescent COVID-19.

V and J are TRBV11-3 and TRBJ2-1; 7 nucleotides align to TRBD1. The J segment lost 9 bases and the V segment lost 2 bases, leaving 4 bases of the junction unmatched. Germline V gene lookup returns CDR1 SGHNT and CDR2 YENEEA. This CDR3 spans 13 amino acids. The CDR3 loop is CASSLNRGSEQFF. Here the CDR3 DNA reads TGTGCCAGCAGCTTAAACAGGGGATCTGAGCAGTTCTTC.

The rearrangement uses TRBV7-2 and TRBJ2-5; 7 bases are shared with TRBD2. J was trimmed by 6 bases and V by 4 bases; bases with no gene match: 11. CDR3 length: 15 residues. CDR1 is SGHTA and CDR2 is FQGNSA in the germline V gene. The CDR3 loop is CASSSSGASGKTQYF. The CDR3 coding sequence is TGTGCCAGCAGCTCATCTGGGGCCAGCGGGAAGACCCAGTACTTC.

The V gene is TRBV18, the J gene TRBJ1-5; D is perhaps TRBD1 (5 bases). The V gene's germline CDR1 is KGHSH and CDR2 LQKENI. The CDR3 is made up of 15 amino acids. V gave up 6 bases and J gave up 7 bases, with 19 bases separating them. Here the CDR3 reads CASSVGPWREQPQHF. The CDR3 DNA sequence: TGTGCCAGCTCGGTGGGGCCCTGGAGAGAGCAGCCCCAGCATTTT. Drawing the rest from reference TRBV18 and TRBJ1-5, the complete variable domain is NAGVMQNPRHLVRRRGQEARLRCSPMKGHSHVYWYRQLPEEGLKFMVYLQKENIIDESGMPKERFSAEFPKEGPSILRIQQVVRGDSAAYFCASSVGPWREQPQHFGDGTRLSIL.

The J gene is TRBJ1-5, the V gene TRBV7-2; 8 nucleotides align to TRBD1. Germline V gives CDR1 SGHTA, CDR2 FQGNSA. V was pared by 5 bases and J by 6 bases, with 9 bases of the junction left unmatched. The CDR3 sequence is 15 residues long. CDR3 sequence: CASSPRGHLSQPQHF. The CDR3 DNA is TGTGCCAGCAGCCCCAGGGGGCATTTAAGTCAGCCCCAGCATTTT.

CDR3 sequence: CASSYKWGGNNEQFF. CDR3 nucleotide sequence: TGTGCCAGCAGTTACAAGTGGGGGGGGAACAATGAGCAGTTCTTC. The chain combines TRBV6-5 with TRBJ2-1, with 7 bases matching TRBD2. CDR3 length: 15 residues. The V segment lost 2 bases and the J segment 5 bases; nucleotides outside the gene matches: 6. Germline assignment: CDR1 MNHEY and CDR2 SVGAGI.

The J gene is TRBJ2-1, the V gene TRBV19; 7 bases match TRBD1. CDR1 is LNHDA, CDR2 SQIVND, per germline (reference sequence). The J segment lost 10 bases and the V segment lost 5 bases, leaving 14 bases of the junction unmatched. This CDR3 has 15 amino acids. CDR3 DNA sequence: TGTGCCAGTAGTCCCCAAGCCCGACAGGGATGGGAGCAGTTCTTC. It yields the protein CASSPQARQGWEQFF.

The J gene is TRBJ2-7, the V gene TRBV28; TRBD1 matches at 7 bases. Germline values: CDR1 MDHEN, CDR2 SYDVKM. There are 13 residues in the CDR3. After removal of 5 bases from V and 3 bases from J, the junction contained 4 bases not matched to a gene. This CDR3 reads CASSTTGVYEQYF. CDR3 DNA sequence: TGTGCCAGCAGTACTACAGGGGTCTACGAGCAGTACTTC. The whole variable domain, filled in from reference TRBV28 and TRBJ2-7, reads DVKVTQSSRYLVKRTGEKVFLECVQDMDHENMFWYRQDPGLGLRLIYFSYDVKMKEKGDIPEGYSVSREKKERFSLILESASTNQTSMYLCASSTTGVYEQYFGPGTRLTVT.

The CDR3 nucleotides read TGTGCCAGCAGCGATAGTTGGGAGACCCAGTACTTC. It codes for CASSDSWETQYF. The chain couples TRBV7-9 to TRBJ2-5; D unclear. The germline V gene encodes CDR1 SEHNR and CDR2 FQNEAQ (reference sequence). Trimming removed 5 bases from V and 5 bases from J, with 9 bases in between. This CDR3 comprises 12 residues.

This clone has only one observation. The rearrangement links TRBV25-1 to TRBJ2-6; TRBD1 might be the D (6 bases). Trimming took off 8 bases at V and 2 bases at J, with 13 bases between the two ends. There are 15 residues in the CDR3. Looked up from germline, CDR1 is MGHDK and CDR2 is SYGVNS. DNA for the CDR3: TGTGCCAGCTCTCCTACAGGGCCTGGGGCCAACGTCCTGACTTTC. As protein: CASSPTGPGANVLTF.

This clone was counted once. The chain combines TRBV18 with TRBJ1-4; tentatively, D is TRBD1 (5 bases). The ends were cut back, 6 bases at V and 5 bases at J, with 10 bases in the middle. The length of the CDR3 is 13 residues. CDR1 and CDR2 from the germline V gene are KGHSH and LQKENI. The CDR3 nucleotides read TGTGCCAGCTCCCAGGGTAACAATGAAAAACTGTTTTTT. It specifies CASSQGNNEKLFF.

V and J are TRBV5-6 and TRBJ1-5; D not resolved. The V end was cut by 4 bases, the J end by 0 bases, with 11 bases between. Germline CDR1 reads SGHDT; CDR2 reads YYEEEE. The CDR3 has 15 amino acids. CDR3 residues: CASSPRTPSNQPQHF. The CDR3 nucleotides are TGTGCCAGCAGCCCGAGGACTCCTAGCAATCAGCCCCAGCATTTT.

This clone was seen a handful of times. The chain uses TRBV11-2 and TRBJ1-1; 8 bases are a match to TRBD1. The junction had 11 bases not matched to a gene; V was cut back by 4 bases and J by 10 bases. The CDR3 contains 14 residues. Germline assignment: CDR1 SGHAT and CDR2 FQNNGV. CDR3 sequence reads: CASSYPGQGAGAFF. In DNA form, the CDR3 reads TGTGCCAGCAGCTACCCCGGGCAGGGGGCCGGAGCTTTCTTT.

This chain connects TRBV4-3 to TRBJ2-7, with 8 bases matching TRBD1. V was pared by 2 bases and J by 2 bases, with 11 bases of the junction left unmatched. CDR1 is LGHNA and CDR2 is YSLEER in the germline V gene. There are 17 residues in the CDR3. The CDR3 region is CASSQLGATGEAYEQYF. CDR3 bases: TGCGCCAGCAGCCAACTAGGGGCGACAGGGGAGGCCTACGAGCAGTACTTC.

The chain carries TRBV6-1 and TRBJ2-6, with 8 bases identical to TRBD1. Germline CDR1 reads MNHNS; CDR2 reads SASEGT. This CDR3 is 19 amino acids long. The trim removed 2 bases at V and 1 base at J, leaving 10 bases unmatched. CDR3 loop: CASSESPWTGSSGANVLTF. The DNA for the CDR3 is TGTGCCAGCAGTGAAAGTCCTTGGACAGGGTCTTCTGGGGCCAACGTCCTGACTTTC.

V gene TRBV7-2 combines with J gene TRBJ1-2; 12 bases fit TRBD1. In germline, CDR1 is SGHTA, CDR2 FQGNSA. The CDR3 is 15 amino acids. J lost 8 bases, V lost 2 bases, and 6 bases had no gene match. The CDR3 region has the DNA TGTGCCAGCAGCTTATTAGGGACAGGGGGCAAGGGCTACACCTTC. Protein product: CASSLLGTGGKGYTF.

The chain joins TRBV24-1 to TRBJ2-3, with 11 bases matching TRBD2. The CDR3 spans 17 residues. With 3 bases clipped from V and 2 bases from J, the junction kept 6 bases outside the gene matches. From germline, CDR1 is KGHDR and CDR2 SFDVKD. CDR3 DNA: TGTGCCACCAGTGATGGAGGACTAGCGGGCGTCACAGATACGCAGTATTTT. It specifies CATSDGGLAGVTDTQYF.

The chain carries TRBV9 and TRBJ2-2; 8 positions agree with TRBD2. From germline, CDR1 is SGDLS and CDR2 YYNGEE. After removal of 3 bases from V and 2 bases from J, the junction contained 3 bases not matched to a gene. This CDR3 is 15 amino acids long. The CDR3 coding sequence is TGTGCCAGCAGCGCTACTAGCGGTAACACCGGGGAGCTGTTTTTT. Protein product: CASSATSGNTGELFF. The full variable domain, its missing parts supplied by reference TRBV9 and TRBJ2-2, is DSGVTQTPKHLITATGQRVTLRCSPRSGDLSVYWYQQSLDQGLQFLIQYYNGEERAKGNILERFSAQQFPDLHSELNLSSLELGDSALYFCASSATSGNTGELFFGEGSRLTVL.

The genes are TRBV14 and TRBJ2-7; TRBD1 matches 10 bases. CDR3 size: 18 residues. Trimming took 5 bases from V and 0 from J; bases not matched to a gene: 13. Germline V lookup: CDR1 SGHDN, CDR2 FVKESK. CDR3 in amino acids: CASSKALIGTGASYEQYF. The CDR3 coding sequence is TGTGCCAGCAGCAAAGCCCTGATCGGGACAGGGGCCTCCTACGAGCAGTACTTC. Using reference TRBV14 and TRBJ2-7 for the parts outside the CDR3, the full variable domain is EAGVTQFPSHSVIEKGQTVTLRCDPISGHDNLYWYRRVMGKEIKFLLHFVKESKQDESGMPNNRFLAERTGGTYSTLKVQPAELEDSGVYFCASSKALIGTGASYEQYFGPGTRLTVT.

The J gene is TRBJ2-2, the V gene TRBV23-1, with 11 nucleotides matching TRBD2. TRBV23-1 is reported as an ORF; its role is uncertain. V lost 7 bases and J lost 4; bases outside the gene matches: 11. The CDR3 spans 17 residues. CDR3 protein: CASTPGASGGRTGELFF. CDR3 nucleotides: TGCGCCAGCACCCCGGGGGCTAGCGGGGGGCGCACCGGGGAGCTGTTTTTT.

The rearrangement joins TRBV3-1 (or the pseudogene TRBV3-2) to TRBJ2-3; D uncertain. Trimming stripped 4 bases from V and 6 bases from J, with 5 bases between. Looked up from germline, CDR1 is LGHDT and CDR2 is YNNKEL (reference sequence). This CDR3 comprises 11 residues. In DNA form, the CDR3 reads TGTGCCAGCAGCCTGGCCGATACGCAGTATTTT. Encoded protein: CASSLADTQYF.

The rearrangement links TRBV7-2 to TRBJ1-6; TRBD1 is a possible D gene (5 bases). Germline CDR1 reads SGHTA; CDR2 reads FQGNSA. This CDR3 spans 16 amino acids. Deletions cut 1 base from V and 6 bases from J, with 13 bases between. CDR3 DNA: TGTGCCAGCAGCTTAGTCGTAGGGGCACCTAATTCACCCCTCCACTTT. Its protein product is CASSLVVGAPNSPLHF.

The chain couples TRBV2 to TRBJ2-2; 9 bases match TRBD1. Germline CDR1 and CDR2: SNHLY and FYNNEI. With 4 bases clipped from V and 6 bases from J, the junction kept 6 bases outside the gene matches. The CDR3 sequence is 15 residues long. The CDR3 here is CASSGDRVAPGELFF. CDR3 nucleotide sequence: TGTGCCAGCAGTGGGGACAGGGTTGCACCCGGGGAGCTGTTTTTT.

The table lists this clone with a few counts. V is TRBV24-1 and J is TRBJ2-2; possibly TRBD2 for D (5 bases). The CDR3 consists of 16 residues. Germline lookup yields CDR1 KGHDR and CDR2 SFDVKD. V lost 4 bases to trimming and J lost 1 base, with 12 bases between them. The CDR3 region has the DNA TGTGCCACCAGTGACCCAGACGGGGTGAACACCGGGGAGCTGTTTTTT. The encoded protein is CATSDPDGVNTGELFF.

V gene TRBV19 combines with J gene TRBJ1-5; D not resolved. Germline V gene lookup returns CDR1 LNHDA and CDR2 SQIVND (reference sequence). The CDR3 spans 13 residues. The ends were cut back, 8 bases at V and 0 bases at J, with 8 bases in the middle. The CDR3 here is CASWRDSNQPQHF. The CDR3 DNA sequence: TGTGCCAGTTGGAGGGATAGCAATCAGCCCCAGCATTTT. The whole variable domain, filled in from reference TRBV19 and TRBJ1-5, reads DGGITQSPKYLFRKEGQNVTLSCEQNLNHDAMYWYRQDPGQGLRLIYYSQIVNDFQKGDIAEGYSVSREKKESFPLTVTSAQKNPTAFYLCASWRDSNQPQHFGDGTRLSIL.

The chain is built from TRBV24-1 and TRBJ1-6; TRBD1 matches 7 bases. CDR1 is KGHDR, CDR2 SFDVKD, per germline. The CDR3 loop spans 15 amino acids. V dropped 4 bases and J dropped 6; count of bases not matched to a gene: 5. The CDR3, as DNA: TGTGCCACCAGTGACCCCCGACAGGGTAATTCACCCCTCCACTTT. This encodes CATSDPRQGNSPLHF.

This clone has just a few counts. The chain employs TRBV29-1 and TRBJ1-2; D ambiguous. CDR1 is SQVTM and CDR2 is ANQGSEA in the germline V gene. The CDR3 extends over 12 amino acids. V was trimmed by 3 bases and J by 0 bases, leaving 5 bases between them. The CDR3 sequence: CSVDTSNYGYTF. DNA for the CDR3: TGCAGCGTTGACACTTCTAACTATGGCTACACCTTC.

The V and J genes are TRBV5-1 and TRBJ2-5; 9 bases map to TRBD1. CDR1 and CDR2 (germline): SGHRS, YFSETQ. Unmatched junction bases numbered 6, after V lost 3 bases and J lost 3 bases. The CDR3 runs to 15 residues. This CDR3 is CASSSLQGAKETQYF. The DNA for the CDR3 is TGCGCCAGCAGCTCCCTACAGGGGGCAAAAGAGACCCAGTACTTC.

The chain uses TRBV3-1 (or the pseudogene TRBV3-2) and TRBJ1-1; D possibly corresponds to TRBD1 (6 bases). CDR3 length equals 13 residues. Trimming stripped 4 bases from V and 10 bases from J, with 16 bases between. The V gene's germline CDR1 is LGHDT and CDR2 YNNKEL (reference sequence). The CDR3 is CASSPTSGQTAFF. In DNA form, the CDR3 reads TGTGCCAGCAGCCCAACAAGTGGACAGACAGCTTTCTTT.

The J gene is TRBJ1-2, the V gene TRBV6-5, with TRBD1 as a possible D gene (6 bases). The CDR3 loop spans 15 amino acids. V shed 5 bases and J shed 0 bases, with 13 bases lying between them. Looked up from germline, CDR1 is MNHEY and CDR2 is SVGAGI. This CDR3 reads CASSRGHPANYGYTF. The CDR3 region has the DNA TGTGCCAGCAGTCGGGGACACCCAGCTAACTATGGCTACACCTTC.

DNA of the CDR3: TGTGCCAGCACCAGCGGGGGGCGGAAAACTGAAGCTTTCTTT. Amino acids: CASTSGGRKTEAFF. This chain connects TRBV6-5 to TRBJ1-1; D is perhaps TRBD1 (6 bases). CDR1 is MNHEY and CDR2 is SVGAGI in the germline V gene. V was pared by 7 bases and J by 5 bases, with 17 bases between. This CDR3 comprises 14 residues.

The rearrangement uses TRBV2 and TRBJ1-1, with D unresolved. Germline V CDR1 and CDR2: SNHLY, FYNNEI. CDR3 length: 12 amino acids. With 10 bases removed from V and 0 bases from J, the gap between germline ends came to 9 bases. In DNA, the CDR3 is TGTGCCATGTCTCGGTTGAACACTGAAGCTTTCTTT. Protein sequence: CAMSRLNTEAFF.

The chain has TRBV7-6 and TRBJ1-2; D remains ambiguous. The CDR3 has 13 residues. Germline V gene lookup returns CDR1 SGHVS and CDR2 FNYEAQ. Trimming shortened V by 5 bases and J by 2 bases, and 9 bases separated the two germline ends. In DNA form, the CDR3 reads TGTGCCAGCAGCGTCGGTCGGAACTATGGCTACACCTTC. As protein: CASSVGRNYGYTF.